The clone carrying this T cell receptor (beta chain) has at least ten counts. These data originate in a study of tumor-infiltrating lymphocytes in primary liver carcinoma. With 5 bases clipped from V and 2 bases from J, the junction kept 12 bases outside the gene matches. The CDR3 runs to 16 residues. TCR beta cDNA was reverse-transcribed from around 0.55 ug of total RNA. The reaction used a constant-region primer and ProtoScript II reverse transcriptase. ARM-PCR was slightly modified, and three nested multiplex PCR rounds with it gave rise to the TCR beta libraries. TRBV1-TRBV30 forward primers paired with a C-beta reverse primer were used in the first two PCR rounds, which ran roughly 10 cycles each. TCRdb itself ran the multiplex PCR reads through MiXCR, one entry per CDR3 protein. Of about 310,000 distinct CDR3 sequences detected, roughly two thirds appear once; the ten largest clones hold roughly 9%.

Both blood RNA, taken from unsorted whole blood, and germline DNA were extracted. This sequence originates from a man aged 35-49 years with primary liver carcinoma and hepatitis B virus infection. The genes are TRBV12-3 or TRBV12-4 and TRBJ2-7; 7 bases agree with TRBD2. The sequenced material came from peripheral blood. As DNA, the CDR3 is TGTGCCAGCAGTCCTTACGGGAGGATTAGCGCCTACGAGCAGTACTTC. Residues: CASSPYGRISAYEQYF.